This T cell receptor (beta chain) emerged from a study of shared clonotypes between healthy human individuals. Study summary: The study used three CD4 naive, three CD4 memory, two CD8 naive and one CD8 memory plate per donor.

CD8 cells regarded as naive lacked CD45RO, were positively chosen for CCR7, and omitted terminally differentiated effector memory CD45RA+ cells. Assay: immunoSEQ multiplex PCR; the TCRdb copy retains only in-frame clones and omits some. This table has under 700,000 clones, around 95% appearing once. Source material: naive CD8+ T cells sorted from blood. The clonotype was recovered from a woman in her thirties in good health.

The CDR3 region has the DNA TGTGCCAGCAGCGTTTCAAGCGGGATGGGGAATGAGCAGTTCTTC. Protein: CASSVSSGMGNEQFF. This chain joins TRBV9 and TRBJ2-1; 7 bases line up with TRBD2. Germline V gene lookup returns CDR1 SGDLS and CDR2 YYNGEE. V lost 2 bases and J lost 7; bases outside the gene matches: 9. The CDR3 sequence is 15 residues long.